This T cell receptor beta chain was captured in a study of cytomegalovirus exposure and HLA in healthy donors. PCR was performed using 60 Vbeta and 13 Jbeta primers. Here immunoSEQ multiplex PCR was the method, and the copy in TCRdb shows in-frame clones only, minus some. The table has approximately 95,000 clones, 75% to 85% seen once; the top ten hold 11%. Study-level points and caveats: Across donors, sequencing depth was assumed by presence/absence analyses to be roughly uniform. Under in vitro conditions, a few CMV-associated chains were confirmed as specific for CMV antigens.

Trimming removed 0 bases from V and 10 bases from J, with 5 bases in between. Germline-derived CDR1 and CDR2 are SGHNT and YYREEE (reference sequence). This CDR3 has 11 residues. As concerns this clone: What it binds is unknown.

This clonotype was obtained from a man between 18 and 35 years old in good health and CMV-seropositive. The chain uses TRBV5-4 and TRBJ2-4; perhaps TRBD1 as D (5 bases). Sequencing was done on a sample of PBMCs. The CDR3 DNA follows: TGTGCCAGCAGCTTGGACAGGATTCAGTACTTC. This encodes CASSLDRIQYF.